The 30 T cell receptor beta chains presented below share a single source sample, sequenced in a study of human T cells and chemical hapten exposure. Documented time point: patch test 2, 6 weeks after DPC sensitization. Treatment denoted: therapeutic diphenylcyclopropenone sensitization with weekly scalp DPC. TCRdb reprocessed the RACE reads via MiXCR and lists one record per CDR3 protein. The table records roughly 84,000 distinct CDR3 sequences, more than 9% of them present only once. The specimen was whole blood, collected in connection with sensitization to the hapten diphenylcyclopropenone (DPC). All receptors come from a woman in her 50s with alopecia areata. Some clones in this sample may be carry-over from other donors' samples.

At least ten counts were recorded for this clonotype. CDR3 region: CASSLGTSGPVSGANVLTF. The CDR3 DNA is TGTGCCAGCTCACTAGGGACTAGCGGACCCGTCTCTGGGGCCAACGTCCTGACTTTC. The rearrangement uses TRBV18 and TRBJ2-6; 11 bases line up with TRBD2. V was clipped by 4 bases and J by 0 bases; unmatched bases: 8. Germline V CDR1 and CDR2: KGHSH, LQKENI. This CDR3 region has 19 residues.

This clonotype has just a few counts. The V and J genes are TRBV20-1 and TRBJ1-2, with D tentatively TRBD1 (6 bases). This CDR3 is built from 13 residues. V shed 5 bases and J shed 4 bases, with 14 bases lying between them. Germline lookup yields CDR1 DFQATT and CDR2 SNEGSKA (reference sequence). The DNA of the CDR3 is TGCAGTGCTGCTAGACAGGACGGCTATGGCTACACCTTC. Protein sequence: CSAARQDGYGYTF.

This chain joins TRBV20-1 and TRBJ2-7; 8 nucleotides align to TRBD2. The length of the CDR3 is 14 residues. Germline V gene sequence: CDR1 DFQATT, CDR2 SNEGSKA (reference sequence). The J segment lost 2 bases and the V segment lost 1 base, leaving 4 bases of the junction unmatched. CDR3 amino acids: CSARAGRGTYEQYF. Written as DNA, the CDR3 is TGCAGTGCTAGAGCCGGGAGGGGTACCTACGAGCAGTACTTC.

This clonotype was seen a handful of times. The chain combines TRBV18 with TRBJ2-3; D may be TRBD2 (5 bases). There are 16 residues in the CDR3. V shed 2 bases and J shed 0 bases, with 12 bases lying between them. CDR1 KGHSH and CDR2 LQKENI come from the germline V gene. The CDR3 here is CASSPSERISTDTQYF. CDR3 nucleotide sequence: TGTGCCAGCTCACCATCCGAGCGGATAAGCACAGATACGCAGTATTTT. Combining the CDR3 with reference TRBV18 and TRBJ2-3 gives the whole variable domain NAGVMQNPRHLVRRRGQEARLRCSPMKGHSHVYWYRQLPEEGLKFMVYLQKENIIDESGMPKERFSAEFPKEGPSILRIQQVVRGDSAAYFCASSPSERISTDTQYFGPGTRLTVL.

This clonotype was seen many times. The chain employs TRBV5-5 and TRBJ2-3, with D possibly being TRBD1 (7 bases). Between the trimmed V and J ends, which lost 4 bases and 5 bases, there was a span of 14 bases. CDR1 and CDR2 from the germline V gene are SGHKS and YYEKEE (reference sequence). The CDR3 has 14 amino acids. This CDR3 reads CASSPIQGGDTQYF. Written as DNA, the CDR3 is TGTGCCAGCAGCCCGATCCAGGGGGGAGATACGCAGTATTTT.

The rearrangement links TRBV29-1 to TRBJ2-7, with a tentative D call TRBD1 (6 bases). The CDR3 is made up of 12 amino acids. Trimming cost V 2 bases and J 3 bases, with 8 bases left between them. Per germline, CDR1 SQVTM and CDR2 ANQGSEA. The CDR3 DNA follows: TGCAGCGTTGAACGGGACAACTACGAGCAGTACTTC. It encodes CSVERDNYEQYF.

The gene calls are TRBV25-1 and TRBJ2-7; 10 nucleotides agree with TRBD1. The J segment lost 2 bases and the V segment lost 4 bases, leaving 5 bases of the junction unmatched. The germline V gene has CDR1 MGHDK and CDR2 SYGVNS. The CDR3 is 15 amino acids. This CDR3 is CASSARGTGAYEQYF. CDR3 nucleotides: TGTGCCAGCAGTGCCCGTGGGACAGGGGCCTACGAGCAGTACTTC.

This clonotype was recorded a few times. The chain uses TRBV7-8 and TRBJ2-1, with 7 bases fitting TRBD2. J gave up 6 bases and V 1 base, and 6 bases lay outside the gene matches. Germline assignment: CDR1 SGHVS and CDR2 FQNEAQ. The CDR3 totals 15 residues. The CDR3 region has the DNA TGTGCCAGCAGCTTAGGGACGGGAGGACCCAATGAGCAGTTCTTC. This translates into CASSLGTGGPNEQFF. Full variable domain (outside the CDR3, taken from reference TRBV7-8 and TRBJ2-1): GAGVSQSPRYKVAKRGQDVALRCDPISGHVSLFWYQQALGQGPEFLTYFQNEAQLDKSGLPSDRFFAERPEGSVSTLKIQRTQQEDSAVYLCASSLGTGGPNEQFFGPGTRLTVL.

The chain joins TRBV10-3 to TRBJ1-4; D not resolved. The CDR3 runs 12 residues. V was cut by 0 bases and J by 7 bases, with 3 bases left in between. CDR1 is ENHRY, CDR2 SYGVKD, per germline. CDR3 DNA: TGTGCCATCAGTGAGTCCAGTGAAAAACTGTTTTTT. Translated, it gives CAISESSEKLFF.

This clonotype was counted only a few times. The chain employs TRBV28 and TRBJ2-7; D might be TRBD1 (5 bases). CDR3 length: 12 residues. Deletions cut 7 bases from V and 0 bases from J, with 7 bases between. The V gene's germline CDR1 is MDHEN and CDR2 SYDVKM. CDR3 region: CASKGVSYEQYF. Here the CDR3 DNA reads TGTGCCAGCAAAGGGGTCTCCTACGAGCAGTACTTC.

This clonotype was counted many times. The rearrangement uses TRBV6-5 and TRBJ2-7, with TRBD2 matching 12 bases. V dropped 6 bases and J dropped 0; count of bases not matched to a gene: 9. The CDR3 length is 17 residues. Germline CDR1 reads MNHEY; CDR2 reads SVGAGI. CDR3 sequence (DNA): TGTGCCAGCAGGAAGTCGGGACTAGCGGGTTCCTCCTACGAGCAGTACTTC. Amino acids: CASRKSGLAGSSYEQYF.

About this clonotype itself: At one end the junction does not follow the germline gene, possibly because of a read error. The chain is built from TRBV11-1 and TRBJ2-1; 7 bases are a match to TRBD2. The CDR3 runs 12 residues. Germline V gene sequence: CDR1 SGHAT, CDR2 FQDESV (reference sequence). The CDR3 region is CASSLVGRRASF. CDR3 nucleotide sequence: TGTGCCAGCAGCTTGGTCGGGAGGCGAGCATCCTTC.

This clonotype was counted a few times. The chain uses TRBV29-1 and TRBJ2-1; 8 bases line up with TRBD2. In germline, CDR1 is SQVTM, CDR2 ANQGSEA. The CDR3 is made up of 13 amino acids. The ends lost 4 bases at V and 2 bases at J; junction bases unmatched: 1. The CDR3: CSVAGLAYNEQFF. DNA of the CDR3: TGCAGCGTTGCGGGACTAGCCTACAATGAGCAGTTCTTC.

V usage is TRBV6-6 and J usage is TRBJ2-7; TRBD2 matches at 10 bases. Losses at the gene ends were 6 bases for V and 2 bases for J; bases not matched to a gene: 4. CDR1 is MNHNY, CDR2 SVGAGI, per germline (reference sequence). The CDR3 extends over 14 amino acids. CDR3 sequence reads: CASSGLAAPYEQYF. The CDR3 DNA reads TGTGCCAGCAGCGGACTAGCGGCCCCCTACGAGCAGTACTTC.

This chain uses TRBV5-6 with TRBJ1-2; unclear D gene. This CDR3 region has 14 residues. Trimming took 2 bases from V and 4 from J, leaving 12 bases between them. Germline V gene lookup returns CDR1 SGHDT and CDR2 YYEEEE. This CDR3 reads CASSLLQATYGYTF. In nucleotides, the CDR3 is TGTGCCAGCAGCTTACTCCAGGCGACCTATGGCTACACCTTC. Variable domain in full (rest from reference TRBV5-6 and TRBJ1-2): DAGVTQSPTHLIKTRGQQVTLRCSPKSGHDTVSWYQQALGQGPQFIFQYYEEEERQRGNFPDRFSGHQFPNYSSELNVNALLLGDSALYLCASSLLQATYGYTFGSGTRLTVV.

This clonotype showed up just a few times. The rearrangement uses TRBV6-1 and TRBJ2-6, with TRBD2 matching over 7 bases. CDR3 length: 17 amino acids. The germline gives CDR1 MNHNS, CDR2 SASEGT. V dropped 2 bases and J dropped 1; count of bases not matched to a gene: 5. The DNA for the CDR3 is TGTGCCAGCAGTGAATGGGAGGGTAGGTCTGGGGCCAACGTCCTGACTTTC. This translates into CASSEWEGRSGANVLTF.

This chain connects TRBV6-5 to TRBJ2-3; TRBD2 aligns across 10 bases. Trimming took 6 bases from V and 14 from J; bases not matched to a gene: 5. CDR1 is MNHEY, CDR2 SVGAGI, per germline. This CDR3 has 11 amino acids. In DNA form, the CDR3 reads TGTGCCAGCAGCCTAGCGGGAGTTTGGTATTTT. It specifies CASSLAGVWYF.

With respect to this clonotype: A much larger clone lies a single base off, so this may be a read error. The rearrangement joins TRBV6-5 to TRBJ1-1; TRBD1 is a possible D gene (5 bases). Germline V gene lookup returns CDR1 MNHEY and CDR2 SVGAGI. Trimming took off 6 bases at V and 3 bases at J, with 14 bases between the two ends. This CDR3 contains 14 residues. CDR3: CASSRKPRDTEAFF. Here the CDR3 DNA reads TGTGCCAGCAGCCGGAAACCCAGGGACACTGAAGCTTTCTTT.

This chain uses TRBV4-3 with TRBJ2-3; 7 bases line up with TRBD2. This CDR3 comprises 17 residues. Looked up from germline, CDR1 is LGHNA and CDR2 is YSLEER. Unmatched junction bases numbered 8, after V lost 0 bases and J lost 2 bases. This chain's CDR3 is CASSQDRSRDYTDTQYF. Here the CDR3 DNA reads TGCGCCAGCAGCCAAGATCGTTCCCGGGACTACACAGATACGCAGTATTTT.

This chain joins TRBV5-1 and TRBJ2-7, with a weak D call TRBD2 (6 bases). The CDR3 has 15 amino acids. Trimming pared 1 base from V and 2 bases from J, leaving 13 bases between. CDR1 is SGHRS, CDR2 YFSETQ, per germline. DNA for the CDR3: TGCGCCAGCAGCTTGACCAGCGGGCCTACCTACGAGCAGTACTTC. Amino acid sequence: CASSLTSGPTYEQYF.

This rearrangement joins TRBV3-1 to TRBJ1-5, with D unresolved. V shed 1 base and J shed 10 bases, with 14 bases lying between them. CDR1 LGHDT and CDR2 YNNKEL come from the germline V gene (reference sequence). This CDR3 is 14 amino acids long. The CDR3 is CASSQGMDCLPQHF. CDR3 DNA sequence: TGTGCCAGCAGCCAAGGTATGGACTGTCTTCCCCAGCATTTT.

This clonotype was seen at least ten times. V and J are TRBV29-1 and TRBJ1-5; weak D call: TRBD1 (6 bases). The CDR3 runs 13 residues. The germline V and J ends were trimmed by 5 bases and 6 bases, with 14 bases remaining between them. CDR1 SQVTM and CDR2 ANQGSEA come from the germline V gene. CDR3 nucleotides: TGCAGCGTTCTTGGGGGCGCGGGTCAGCCCCAGCATTTT. Translating gives CSVLGGAGQPQHF.

This clonotype was counted many times. This sequence joins TRBV5-1 and TRBJ1-6; a weak D match, TRBD1 (5 bases). The length of the CDR3 is 19 residues. Germline V gene lookup returns CDR1 SGHRS and CDR2 YFSETQ. The V end lost 0 bases, the J end lost 0 bases, and 16 bases lay between the germline ends. This CDR3 reads CASSLGRRGRSSYNSPLHF. CDR3 DNA: TGCGCCAGCAGCTTGGGGAGACGGGGCCGGAGCTCCTATAATTCACCCCTCCACTTT. Variable domain in full (rest from reference TRBV5-1 and TRBJ1-6): KAGVTQTPRYLIKTRGQQVTLSCSPISGHRSVSWYQQTPGQGLQFLFEYFSETQRNKGNFPGRFSGRQFSNSRSEMNVSTLELGDSALYLCASSLGRRGRSSYNSPLHFGNGTRLTVT.

The rearrangement uses TRBV11-1 and TRBJ2-2; D remains unclear. Trimming cost V 2 bases and J 2 bases, with 9 bases left between them. The CDR3 extends over 15 amino acids. Germline V gene sequence: CDR1 SGHAT, CDR2 FQDESV (reference sequence). The CDR3 DNA reads TGTGCCAGCAGCTTATCAGTTGGAAACACCGGGGAGCTGTTTTTT. Translating gives CASSLSVGNTGELFF.

The gene calls are TRBV18 and TRBJ2-1, with D uncertain. The CDR3 has 13 amino acids. Germline V lookup: CDR1 KGHSH, CDR2 LQKENI. The ends were cut back, 6 bases at V and 0 bases at J, with 6 bases in the middle. The CDR3 reads CASSPDSYNEQFF. The CDR3, as DNA: TGTGCCAGCTCGCCCGACTCCTACAATGAGCAGTTCTTC.

This clonotype has just a few counts. This chain links TRBV19 with TRBJ1-4; D call uncertain. V lost 7 bases and J lost 0, with 9 bases in between. The length of the CDR3 is 14 residues. CDR1 LNHDA and CDR2 SQIVND come from the germline V gene (reference sequence). The CDR3 loop is CASTLTATNEKLFF. CDR3 nucleotides: TGTGCCAGTACCCTGACCGCAACTAATGAAAAACTGTTTTTT.

This clonotype was detected ten times or more. V is TRBV28 and J is TRBJ1-1; TRBD1 matches at 8 bases. This CDR3 has 16 amino acids. The ends lost 2 bases at V and 5 bases at J; junction bases unmatched: 10. Germline lookup yields CDR1 MDHEN and CDR2 SYDVKM. The CDR3 sequence is CASSLPQGAGETEAFF. The CDR3 DNA follows: TGTGCCAGCAGTTTACCGCAGGGGGCAGGAGAGACTGAAGCTTTCTTT.

This clonotype has ten or more counts. The rearrangement joins TRBV10-1 to TRBJ1-1; D uncertain. Germline values: CDR1 WNHNN, CDR2 SYGVQD (reference sequence). CDR3 length: 15 amino acids. With 3 bases removed from V and 0 bases from J, the gap between germline ends came to 11 bases. As DNA, the CDR3 is TGCGCCAGCAGTGATAGCGGAACGCTGAACACTGAAGCTTTCTTT. Residues: CASSDSGTLNTEAFF.

This rearrangement joins TRBV29-1 to TRBJ2-1; perhaps TRBD2 as D (5 bases). The CDR3 is made up of 10 amino acids. Germline values: CDR1 SQVTM, CDR2 ANQGSEA. Trimming stripped 6 bases from V and 14 bases from J, with 14 bases between. This CDR3 reads CSVTTWTEFF. For the CDR3, the DNA is TGCAGCGTCACGACGTGGACTGAGTTCTTC.

This clonotype was counted between two and nine times. The chain combines TRBV5-1 with TRBJ2-1, with 12 bases lining up with TRBD2. CDR3 length: 15 residues. CDR1 is SGHRS, CDR2 YFSETQ, per germline. V lost 0 bases, J lost 6 bases, and 1 base stayed unmatched. CDR3 residues: CASSLALAGGNEQFF. The CDR3 DNA reads as TGCGCCAGCAGCTTGGCACTAGCGGGGGGCAATGAGCAGTTCTTC.